These 25 T cell receptor beta chains were all obtained from the same sample, sequenced in a study of shared clonotypes between healthy human individuals. Sequencing was performed with immunoSEQ multiplex PCR; in TCRdb, only in-frame clones are kept and a portion is missing. The repertoire includes 450,000 to 500,000 clones, 79% of them detected once, and about an eighth sits in the top ten. Specimen: PBMCs. These receptors originate from a woman aged 40 to 50 in good health. Some clones in this sample may be carry-over from other donors' samples.

The V and J genes are TRBV7-3 and TRBJ2-7; 13 bases line up with TRBD2. The CDR3 length is 14 residues. Germline V lookup: CDR1 SGHTA, CDR2 FQGTGA. V lost 5 bases and J lost 5; bases outside the gene matches: 3. The CDR3 spells CASSPGLAGDEQYF. The CDR3 DNA is TGTGCCAGCAGCCCCGGACTAGCGGGAGACGAGCAGTACTTC.

The table lists this clone with a few counts. This chain links TRBV28 with TRBJ1-1; D might be TRBD1 (5 bases). V lost 6 bases and J 0 bases, leaving 11 bases between the germline ends. Germline CDR1 reads MDHEN; CDR2 reads SYDVKM. This CDR3 is 14 amino acids long. CDR3 amino acids: CASRGGVVNTEAFF. In DNA, the CDR3 is TGTGCCAGCAGGGGGGGGGTTGTGAACACTGAAGCTTTCTTT.

The chain uses TRBV29-1 and TRBJ2-2; D gene ambiguous. V gave up 7 bases and J gave up 0 bases, with 12 bases separating them. This CDR3 is built from 14 residues. Germline loops: CDR1 SQVTM, CDR2 ANQGSEA. DNA of the CDR3: TGCAGCGCAAAAGGGTCAGCGAACACCGGGGAGCTGTTTTTT. This encodes CSAKGSANTGELFF.

The chain links TRBV5-1 to TRBJ2-3; D is tentatively TRBD1 or TRBD2 (6 bases each). The germline V and J ends were trimmed by 7 bases and 4 bases, with 16 bases remaining between them. CDR3 length: 14 amino acids. Germline V gene sequence: CDR1 SGHRS, CDR2 YFSETQ. DNA for the CDR3: TGCGCCAGCCGAGGCCAGGAGGGGGCAGATACGCAGTATTTT. Translation gives CASRGQEGADTQYF.

V usage is TRBV28 and J usage is TRBJ2-7; TRBD1 or TRBD2 may be the D gene (6 bases each). The CDR3 sequence is 13 residues long. Trimming removed 5 bases from V and 4 bases from J, with 12 bases in between. From germline, CDR1 is MDHEN and CDR2 SYDVKM. CDR3 amino acids: CASSGGHRYEQYF. The DNA of the CDR3 is TGTGCCAGCAGTGGGGGGCACAGATACGAGCAGTACTTC.

Concerning this clone itself: A much larger clone lies a single base off, so this may be a read error. The chain joins TRBV27 to TRBJ2-1, with TRBD2 as a possible D gene (6 bases). Germline CDR1 and CDR2: MNHEY and SMNVEV (reference sequence). The length of the CDR3 is 15 residues. The CDR3 coding sequence is TGTGCCAGCAGTTTACGGGAGCCGGGCTACAATGGGCAGTTCTTC. Translated, it gives CASSLREPGYNGQFF.

Worth noting for this clone: A read error likely explains this, since a far larger clone differs by one base. The chain recombines TRBV6-1 with TRBJ2-6; a possible D gene is TRBD2 (5 bases). V was cut by 2 bases and J by 0 bases, with 8 bases left in between. Per the germline V gene, CDR1 is MNHNS and CDR2 is SASEGT. This CDR3 spans 16 amino acids. CDR3 in DNA: TGTGCCAGCAGTGAATTGGACTCCTCTGGGGCCAACGTCCTGACTTTC. It translates to CASSELDSSGANVLTF.

The chain carries TRBV5-1 and TRBJ2-7, with 7 bases that match TRBD2. V lost 2 bases and J lost 3; bases outside the gene matches: 8. Germline CDR1 reads SGHRS; CDR2 reads YFSETQ. The CDR3 covers 15 residues. CDR3 nucleotides: TGCGCCAGCAGCTTTTTGCCAAGCGGGAACTACGAGCAGTACTTC. Its protein product is CASSFLPSGNYEQYF.

The rearrangement joins TRBV28 to TRBJ2-5, with D uncertain. The CDR3 spans 13 residues. Looked up from germline, CDR1 is MDHEN and CDR2 is SYDVKM. The germline V and J ends were trimmed by 4 bases and 1 base, with 7 bases remaining between them. CDR3 DNA: TGTGCCAGCAGTTACCAAACCCAAGAGACCCAGTACTTC. It is translated as CASSYQTQETQYF.

CDR3 in DNA: TGCAGCGTTGACCGGGCTGGAGACAATGAGCAGTTCTTC. Translating gives CSVDRAGDNEQFF. The chain links TRBV29-1 to TRBJ2-1; D not certain. Germline assignment: CDR1 SQVTM and CDR2 ANQGSEA. V was clipped by 3 bases and J by 5 bases, with 11 bases between them. The CDR3 is 13 amino acids.

This sequence joins TRBV2 and TRBJ1-5; the D is unclear. Germline CDR1 is SNHLY and CDR2 is FYNNEI. Trimming pared 6 bases from V and 3 bases from J, leaving 21 bases between. The CDR3 loop spans 17 amino acids. CDR3 sequence (DNA): TGTGCCAGCAGGCCCCGTAGGTTGGCCGCCCCCAATCAGCCCCAGCATTTT. Protein: CASRPRRLAAPNQPQHF.

This clone was recorded many times. The CDR3 bases are TGCGCCAGCAGCCAAGATCTGGCAGGGAGGGCTAACACTGAAGCTTTCTTT. Translated, it gives CASSQDLAGRANTEAFF. The chain joins TRBV4-3 to TRBJ1-1; D might be TRBD1 (5 bases). There are 17 residues in the CDR3. Between the trimmed V and J ends, which lost 0 bases and 2 bases, there was a span of 16 bases. Germline V gene data show CDR1 as LGHNA and CDR2 as YSLEER.

The chain links TRBV5-1 to TRBJ2-7; 13 bases line up with TRBD2. The trim removed 3 bases at V and 0 bases at J, leaving 6 bases unmatched. The CDR3 has 17 amino acids. Germline assignment: CDR1 SGHRS and CDR2 YFSETQ. CDR3 sequence: CASSSRLAGGTSYEQYF. The CDR3, as DNA: TGCGCCAGCAGCTCGAGACTAGCGGGAGGTACCTCCTACGAGCAGTACTTC.

CDR3 sequence (DNA): TGTGCCAGCAGCCCAACTAGCGGGAGTCGCCCGTTCTTC. Protein sequence: CASSPTSGSRPFF. This chain joins TRBV7-3 and TRBJ2-1, with 11 bases identical to TRBD2. CDR3 length equals 13 residues. With V trimmed by 5 bases and J by 15 bases, 9 bases remained unmatched. The germline gives CDR1 SGHTA, CDR2 FQGTGA. The full variable domain, completed using reference TRBV7-3 and TRBJ2-1, is GAGVSQTPSNKVTEKGKYVELRCDPISGHTALYWYRQSLGQGPEFLIYFQGTGAADDSGLPNDRFFAVRPEGSVSTLKIQRTERGDSAVYLCASSPTSGSRPFFGPGTRLTVL.

This clone was seen more than once but under ten times. The chain is built from TRBV19 and TRBJ1-5, with D perhaps matching TRBD1 (5 bases). The germline V gene has CDR1 LNHDA and CDR2 SQIVND (reference sequence). Trimming pared 6 bases from V and 3 bases from J, leaving 12 bases between. The CDR3 totals 14 residues. The CDR3 coding sequence is TGTGCCAGTAGGGGCCGGGACGACAATCAGCCCCAGCATTTT. It translates to CASRGRDDNQPQHF.

V usage is TRBV2 and J usage is TRBJ2-3, with 10 bases aligning to TRBD2. Germline CDR1 SNHLY, CDR2 FYNNEI. J gave up 7 bases and V 2 bases, and 3 bases lay outside the gene matches. The CDR3 consists of 14 residues. DNA for the CDR3: TGTGCCAGCAGTGAAACAGCGGGAGGGAATACGCAGTATTTT. This sequence encodes CASSETAGGNTQYF.

This clone has more than one count but fewer than ten. The chain carries TRBV7-6 and TRBJ1-3; D is possibly TRBD1 (5 bases). Deletions cut 0 bases from V and 2 bases from J, with 11 bases between. Germline loops: CDR1 SGHVS, CDR2 FNYEAQ. The CDR3 covers 16 residues. This CDR3 reads CASSLARPGTGNTIYF. The CDR3, as DNA: TGTGCCAGCAGCTTAGCCCGACCAGGGACTGGAAACACCATATATTTT.

V and J are TRBV7-8 and TRBJ2-5; D unclear. The CDR3 is 10 amino acids. Trimming shortened V by 7 bases and J by 4 bases, and 4 bases separated the two germline ends. Germline CDR1 SGHVS, CDR2 FQNEAQ. The CDR3 DNA is TGTGCCAGCACGAGAGAGACCCAGTACTTC. The encoded protein is CASTRETQYF.

The chain uses TRBV27 and TRBJ2-7, with D possibly TRBD2 on 7 matching bases. Trimming left V 0 bases short and J 5 bases short, with 17 bases between. This CDR3 has 16 residues. Germline CDR1 reads MNHEY; CDR2 reads SMNVEV (reference sequence). CDR3 region: CASSLSLSGGGDEQYF. For the CDR3, the DNA is TGTGCCAGCAGTTTATCTCTCTCGGGGGGCGGGGACGAGCAGTACTTC.

This clone was seen only a few times. V gene TRBV15 combines with J gene TRBJ2-1; 7 bases match TRBD2. This CDR3 comprises 15 residues. Germline V lookup: CDR1 LNHNV, CDR2 YYDKDF (reference sequence). V was clipped by 0 bases and J by 3 bases; unmatched bases: 2. As DNA, the CDR3 is TGTGCCACCAGCAGAGAGGGGGGGGACTACAATGAGCAGTTCTTC. Translating it yields CATSREGGDYNEQFF.

For this clone: The likely explanation is a read error, given a far larger clone one base away. The chain employs TRBV5-1 and TRBJ2-3, with a tentative D call TRBD1 (6 bases). Germline CDR1 and CDR2: SGHRS and YFSETQ. The CDR3 length is 14 residues. In DNA, the CDR3 is TGCGCCAGCAGCTTTGGGGGCCCCACAGATACGCGGTATTTT. Translating gives CASSFGGPTDTRYF.

The DNA for the CDR3 is TGTGCCAGCAGCCACCCCGGGACAGGCGTTGAAAAACTGTTTTTT. It yields the protein CASSHPGTGVEKLFF. The V and J genes are TRBV4-2 and TRBJ1-4, with 8 bases fitting TRBD1. Germline CDR1 and CDR2: LGHNA and YNFKEQ. The CDR3 has 15 residues. The trim removed 3 bases at V and 7 bases at J, leaving 7 bases unmatched.

This clone has a handful of counts. The chain carries TRBV30 and TRBJ1-5, with D uncertain. This CDR3 is built from 12 residues. V was cut by 4 bases and J by 0 bases, with 4 bases left in between. In germline, CDR1 is GTSNPN, CDR2 SVGIG (reference sequence). The CDR3 loop is CAWTNSNQPQHF. In DNA form, the CDR3 reads TGTGCCTGGACTAATAGCAATCAGCCCCAGCATTTT.

Only a few counts were recorded for this clone. This chain links TRBV6-6 with TRBJ2-3; D might be TRBD2 (6 bases). Germline CDR1 MNHNY, CDR2 SVGAGI (reference sequence). The CDR3 sequence is 16 residues long. V was trimmed by 4 bases and J by 8 bases, leaving 22 bases between them. The CDR3 DNA reads as TGTGCCAGCAGTTTCCGGGACCTAACTACCGGGGGTACGCAGTATTTT. Amino acids: CASSFRDLTTGGTQYF.

The chain employs TRBV5-1 and TRBJ2-3; 8 nucleotides line up with TRBD2. The CDR3 covers 15 residues. The ends lost 5 bases at V and 4 bases at J; junction bases unmatched: 9. Germline CDR1 and CDR2: SGHRS and YFSETQ. The DNA for the CDR3 is TGCGCCAGCAGGCTGTTTCGGGAGGGCGCAGATACGCAGTATTTT. This sequence encodes CASRLFREGADTQYF.